This T cell receptor (beta chain) was recorded in a study of T cells in Graves' hyperthyroidism and ophthalmopathy. Germline V gene sequence: CDR1 DFQATT, CDR2 SNEGSKA (reference sequence). CDR3 size: 13 residues. Trimming pared 5 bases from V and 4 bases from J, leaving 14 bases between. Many counts were recorded for this clonotype. The source material, RNA transcripts, was used to amplify TCR beta CDR3 regions. HTBI primers were used for first-round RT-PCR of the TCR CDR3. Each CDR3 protein gets one entry after TCRdb re-called the multiplex PCR reads with MiXCR. The sample holds roughly 96,000 distinct CDR3 sequences; around 50% are singletons and the top ten take about 25%.

The chain employs TRBV20-1 and TRBJ2-5; TRBD2 might be the D (7 bases). The sample consisted of blood. The receptor was derived from a woman aged 40 to 55 with Graves' hyperthyroidism. The CDR3 spells CSAGGGPGETQYF. Here the CDR3 DNA reads TGCAGTGCTGGGGGGGGGCCGGGAGAGACCCAGTACTTC.